The TCR beta chain under discussion was sequenced for a study of Graves' ophthalmopathy and Graves' hyperthyroidism. On the study more broadly: Before any treatment was given, at initial diagnosis, peripheral blood was collected. Findings of the study overall: Stable hyperthyroidism and ophthalmopathy were told apart by a 13-signature model, which achieved approximately 87% sensitivity and around 80% specificity. Blood repertoires reportedly contained most expanded thyroid clonotypes above 0.001 frequency.

Beta-chain TCR CDR3 regions were amplified from RNA transcripts. Second-round multiplex PCR came after a first-round RT-PCR that employed HTBI primers. One entry per CDR3 protein results from TCRdb running MiXCR on the multiplex PCR reads. The data contain about 740,000 distinct CDR3 sequences, 35% to 50% of them seen just once; the ten biggest clones take up 44%. Ophthalmopathy cases showed moderate-to-severe activity, scoring CAS ≥3 and NOSPECS ≥4, with duration under 3 months. At least ten counts were recorded for this clonotype. The target antigen is unknown. This CDR3 has 12 residues. The germline gives CDR1 DFQATT, CDR2 SNEGSKA (reference sequence). The ends were cut back, 4 bases at V and 1 base at J, with 7 bases in the middle.

This clonotype was sampled from an adult man with Graves' ophthalmopathy. The sequenced material came from peripheral blood. The V gene is TRBV20-1, the J gene TRBJ2-5; unclear D gene. The CDR3 region is CSAISGQETQYF. The CDR3 coding sequence is TGCAGTGCTATTTCGGGCCAAGAGACCCAGTACTTC.